This T cell receptor (beta chain) was recovered during a study of T cells in Graves' hyperthyroidism and ophthalmopathy. Study-wide results and caveats: Among clonotypes expanded in thyroid above 0.001, most were also found in blood.

Each 10 ml fresh peripheral blood draw supplied the PBMCs. This clonotype occurred many times. Its antigen remains unknown. Germline V gives CDR1 PRHDT, CDR2 FYEKMQ (reference sequence). The CDR3 runs 15 residues. Trimming took 6 bases from V and 0 from J, leaving 15 bases between them. The CDR3 regions of TCR beta were amplified from RNA transcripts. First-round RT-PCR with HTBI primers amplified the TCR CDR3 region. One entry per CDR3 protein results from TCRdb running MiXCR on the multiplex PCR reads. The top ten hold about 15% of the sample, which has 550,000 to 650,000 distinct CDR3 sequences, 11% to 15% seen once.

The sample comprised blood. The receptor was isolated from a woman aged 40 to 50 with Graves' hyperthyroidism. The chain has TRBV13 and TRBJ2-7, with D possibly matching TRBD1 (6 bases). This chain's CDR3 is CASSFGQRSSYEQYF. DNA for the CDR3: TGTGCCAGCAGTTTTGGACAGCGAAGCTCCTACGAGCAGTACTTC.